This note documents a single T cell receptor (beta chain) sequence. As yet, its antigen is unknown. These data belong to a study of cytomegalovirus exposure and HLA in healthy donors. Findings and caveats of the study: Later analysis demonstrated an association between a missense DCLRE1C variant and TCR beta V- and J-gene trimming.

The CDR3 is made up of 14 amino acids. Germline lookup yields CDR1 MNHEY and CDR2 SVGAGI. The ends lost 6 bases at V and 3 bases at J; junction bases unmatched: 7. PCR amplification relied on 60 Vbeta primers (plus 13 Jbeta primers). Clones were sequenced by immunoSEQ multiplex PCR, and TCRdb holds only the in-frame ones, with some missing. The sample gives 200,000 to 250,000 clones, 70% to 80% of which show up once; under 2% is in the top ten. This chain connects TRBV6-5 to TRBJ2-7; TRBD2 matches at 8 bases. Sequencing was performed on PBMCs. This clonotype was sampled from a woman between 25 and 40 years old in good health and CMV-seronegative. The CDR3 bases are TGTGCCAGCAGACGAGCGGGGGCCCTCTACGAGCAGTACTTC. Translating it yields CASRRAGALYEQYF.